This T cell receptor beta chain appears in the sequencing data of a study of blood T cell repertoires in COVID-19. Libraries were prepared by immunoSEQ multiplex PCR; TCRdb keeps only in-frame clonotypes and omits some of them. This sample has around 200,000 clones, with around 88% found just once. Trimming left V 7 bases short and J 3 bases short, with 7 bases between. The germline V gene has CDR1 SGHNT and CDR2 YENEEA. This CDR3 has 13 amino acids. The rearrangement uses TRBV11-3 and TRBJ1-6; perhaps TRBD1 as D (6 bases). The sequenced sample was PBMCs or T cells enriched from blood (not recorded which). The receptor comes from a woman between 25 and 40 years old who had been exposed to COVID-19. CDR3 in amino acids: CASKTGYNSPLHF. CDR3 DNA: TGTGCCAGCAAGACAGGCTATAATTCACCCCTCCACTTT.